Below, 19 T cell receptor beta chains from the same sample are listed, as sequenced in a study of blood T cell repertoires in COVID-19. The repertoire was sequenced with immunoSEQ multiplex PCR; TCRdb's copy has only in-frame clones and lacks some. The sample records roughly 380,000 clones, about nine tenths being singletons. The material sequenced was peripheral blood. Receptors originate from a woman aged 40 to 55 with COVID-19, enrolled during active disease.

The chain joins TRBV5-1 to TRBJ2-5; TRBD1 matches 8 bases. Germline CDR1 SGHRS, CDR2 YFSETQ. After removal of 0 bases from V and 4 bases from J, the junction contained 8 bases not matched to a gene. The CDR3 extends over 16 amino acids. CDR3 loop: CASSLVGQGALETQYF. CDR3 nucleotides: TGCGCCAGCAGCTTGGTTGGTCAGGGGGCGCTAGAGACCCAGTACTTC.

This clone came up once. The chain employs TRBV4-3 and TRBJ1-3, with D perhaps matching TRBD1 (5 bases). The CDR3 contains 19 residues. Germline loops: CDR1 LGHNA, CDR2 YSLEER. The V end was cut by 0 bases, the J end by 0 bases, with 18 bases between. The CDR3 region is CASSQDWVRQWSSGNTIYF. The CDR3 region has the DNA TGCGCCAGCAGCCAAGATTGGGTGAGACAGTGGAGCTCTGGAAACACCATATATTTT.

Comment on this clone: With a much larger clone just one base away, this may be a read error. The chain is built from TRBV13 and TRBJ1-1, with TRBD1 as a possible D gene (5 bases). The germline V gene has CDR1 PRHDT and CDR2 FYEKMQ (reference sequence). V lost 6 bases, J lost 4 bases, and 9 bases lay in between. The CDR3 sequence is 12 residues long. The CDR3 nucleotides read TGTGCCAGCAGTCCCGGGGGCACTGAAGCTTTCTTT. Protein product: CASSPGGTEAFF.

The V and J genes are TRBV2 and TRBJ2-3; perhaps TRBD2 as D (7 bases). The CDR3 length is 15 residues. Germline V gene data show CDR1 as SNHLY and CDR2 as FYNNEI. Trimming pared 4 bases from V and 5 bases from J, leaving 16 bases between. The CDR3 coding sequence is TGTGCCAGCAGTGCGTACGGGGGGCGGGAAGATACGCAGTATTTT. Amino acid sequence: CASSAYGGREDTQYF.

CDR3 DNA sequence: TGTGCCAGCAGCGATCCTTGGCAGGGCCAAGAGACCCAGTACTTC. This gives the protein CASSDPWQGQETQYF. This chain connects TRBV5-5 to TRBJ2-5; tentative D call: TRBD1 (5 bases). Germline V gives CDR1 SGHKS, CDR2 YYEKEE (reference sequence). This CDR3 comprises 15 residues. The V gene lost 4 bases and the J gene lost 1 base, with 14 bases spanning the gap.

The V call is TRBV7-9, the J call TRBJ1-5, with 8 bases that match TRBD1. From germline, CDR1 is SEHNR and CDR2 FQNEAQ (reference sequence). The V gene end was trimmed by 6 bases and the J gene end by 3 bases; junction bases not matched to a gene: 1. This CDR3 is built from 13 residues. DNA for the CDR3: TGTGCCAGCAGTCAGGGGGCCAATCAGCCCCAGCATTTT. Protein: CASSQGANQPQHF.

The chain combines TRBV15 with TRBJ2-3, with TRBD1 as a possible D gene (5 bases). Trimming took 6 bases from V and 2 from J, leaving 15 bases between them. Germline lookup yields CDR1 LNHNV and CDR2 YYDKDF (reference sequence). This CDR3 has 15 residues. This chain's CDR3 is CATRQDSPTTDTQYF. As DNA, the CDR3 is TGTGCCACCAGGCAAGACAGTCCCACCACAGATACGCAGTATTTT.

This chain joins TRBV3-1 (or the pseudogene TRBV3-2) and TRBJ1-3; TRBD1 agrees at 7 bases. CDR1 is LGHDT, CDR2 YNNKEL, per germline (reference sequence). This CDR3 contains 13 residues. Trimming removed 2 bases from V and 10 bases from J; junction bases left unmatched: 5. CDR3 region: CASSQNTGATIYF. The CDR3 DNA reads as TGTGCCAGCAGCCAAAATACAGGGGCTACCATATATTTT.

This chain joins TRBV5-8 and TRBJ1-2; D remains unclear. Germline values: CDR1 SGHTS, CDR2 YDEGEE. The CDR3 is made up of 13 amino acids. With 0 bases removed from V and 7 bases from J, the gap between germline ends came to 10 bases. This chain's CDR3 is CASSLDGRGGYTF. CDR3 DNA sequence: TGTGCCAGCAGCTTGGATGGTCGGGGTGGCTACACCTTC.

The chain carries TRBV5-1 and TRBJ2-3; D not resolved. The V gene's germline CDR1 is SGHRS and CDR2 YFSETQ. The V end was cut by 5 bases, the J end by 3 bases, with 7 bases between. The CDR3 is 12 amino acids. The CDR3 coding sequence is TGCGCCAGCAGTCCCGAGACAGATACGCAGTATTTT. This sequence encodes CASSPETDTQYF.

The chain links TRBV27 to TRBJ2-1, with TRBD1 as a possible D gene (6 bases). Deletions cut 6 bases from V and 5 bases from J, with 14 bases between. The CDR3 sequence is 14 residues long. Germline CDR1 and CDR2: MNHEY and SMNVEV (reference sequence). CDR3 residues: CASSLRDTNNEQFF. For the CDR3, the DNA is TGTGCCAGCAGCCTCCGGGACACGAACAATGAGCAGTTCTTC.

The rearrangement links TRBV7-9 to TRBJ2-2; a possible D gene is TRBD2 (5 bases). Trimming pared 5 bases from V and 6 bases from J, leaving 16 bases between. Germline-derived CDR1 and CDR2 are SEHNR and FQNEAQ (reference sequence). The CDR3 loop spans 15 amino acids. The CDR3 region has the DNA TGTGCCAGCAGCGACCGGGCTAAGGAGGCCGGGGAGCTGTTTTTT. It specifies CASSDRAKEAGELFF.

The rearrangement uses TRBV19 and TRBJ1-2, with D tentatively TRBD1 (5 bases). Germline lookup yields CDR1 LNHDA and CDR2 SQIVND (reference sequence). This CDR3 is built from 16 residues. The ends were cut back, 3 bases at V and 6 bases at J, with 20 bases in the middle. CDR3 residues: CASSIFGGRGVDGYTF. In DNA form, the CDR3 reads TGTGCCAGTAGTATCTTCGGAGGGAGAGGGGTAGATGGCTACACCTTC.

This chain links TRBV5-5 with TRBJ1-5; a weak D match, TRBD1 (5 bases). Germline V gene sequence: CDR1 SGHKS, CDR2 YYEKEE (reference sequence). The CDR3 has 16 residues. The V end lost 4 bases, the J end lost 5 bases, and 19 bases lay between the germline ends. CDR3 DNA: TGTGCCAGCAGCCCTGGGGGGGAGGGTTTGTATCAGCCCCAGCATTTT. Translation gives CASSPGGEGLYQPQHF.

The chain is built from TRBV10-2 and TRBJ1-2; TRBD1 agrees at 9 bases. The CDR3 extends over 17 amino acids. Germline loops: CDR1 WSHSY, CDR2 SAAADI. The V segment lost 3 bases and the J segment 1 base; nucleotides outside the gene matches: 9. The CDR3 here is CASSEGDRVRDNYGYTF. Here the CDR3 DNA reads TGCGCCAGCAGTGAAGGGGACAGGGTGCGGGATAACTATGGCTACACCTTC.

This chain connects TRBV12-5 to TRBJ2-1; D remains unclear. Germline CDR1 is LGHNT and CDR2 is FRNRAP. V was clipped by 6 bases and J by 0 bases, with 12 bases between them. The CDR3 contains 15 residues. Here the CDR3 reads CASGSWRSSYNEQFF. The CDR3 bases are TGTGCTAGTGGCTCGTGGAGAAGCTCCTACAATGAGCAGTTCTTC. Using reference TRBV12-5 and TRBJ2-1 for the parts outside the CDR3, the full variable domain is DARVTQTPRHKVTEMGQEVTMRCQPILGHNTVFWYRQTMMQGLELLAYFRNRAPLDDSGMPKDRFSAEMPDATLATLKIQPSEPRDSAVYFCASGSWRSSYNEQFFGPGTRLTVL.

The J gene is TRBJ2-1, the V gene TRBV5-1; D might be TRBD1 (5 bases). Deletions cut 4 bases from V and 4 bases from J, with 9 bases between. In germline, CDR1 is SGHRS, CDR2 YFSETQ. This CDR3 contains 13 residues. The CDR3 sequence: CASSMGLYNEQFF. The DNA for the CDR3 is TGCGCCAGCAGCATGGGGCTGTACAATGAGCAGTTCTTC.

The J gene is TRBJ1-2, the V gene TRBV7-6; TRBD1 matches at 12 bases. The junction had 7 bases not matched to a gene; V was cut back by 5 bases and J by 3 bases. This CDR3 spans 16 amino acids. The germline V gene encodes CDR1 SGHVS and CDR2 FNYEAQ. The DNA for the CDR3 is TGTGCCAGCAGCATAGGAGGGACAGGGGGCGACTATGGCTACACCTTC. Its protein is CASSIGGTGGDYGYTF. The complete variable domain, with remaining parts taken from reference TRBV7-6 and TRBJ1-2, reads GAGVSQSPRYKVTKRGQDVALRCDPISGHVSLYWYRQALGQGPEFLTYFNYEAQQDKSGLPNDRFSAERPEGSISTLTIQRTEQRDSAMYRCASSIGGTGGDYGYTFGSGTRLTVV.

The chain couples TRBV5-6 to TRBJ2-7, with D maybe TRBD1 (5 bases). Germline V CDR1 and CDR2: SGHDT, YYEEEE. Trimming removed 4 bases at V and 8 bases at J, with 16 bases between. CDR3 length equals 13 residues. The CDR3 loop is CASSRANMGQQYF. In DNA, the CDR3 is TGTGCCAGCAGCCGAGCTAACATGGGGCAGCAGTACTTC.